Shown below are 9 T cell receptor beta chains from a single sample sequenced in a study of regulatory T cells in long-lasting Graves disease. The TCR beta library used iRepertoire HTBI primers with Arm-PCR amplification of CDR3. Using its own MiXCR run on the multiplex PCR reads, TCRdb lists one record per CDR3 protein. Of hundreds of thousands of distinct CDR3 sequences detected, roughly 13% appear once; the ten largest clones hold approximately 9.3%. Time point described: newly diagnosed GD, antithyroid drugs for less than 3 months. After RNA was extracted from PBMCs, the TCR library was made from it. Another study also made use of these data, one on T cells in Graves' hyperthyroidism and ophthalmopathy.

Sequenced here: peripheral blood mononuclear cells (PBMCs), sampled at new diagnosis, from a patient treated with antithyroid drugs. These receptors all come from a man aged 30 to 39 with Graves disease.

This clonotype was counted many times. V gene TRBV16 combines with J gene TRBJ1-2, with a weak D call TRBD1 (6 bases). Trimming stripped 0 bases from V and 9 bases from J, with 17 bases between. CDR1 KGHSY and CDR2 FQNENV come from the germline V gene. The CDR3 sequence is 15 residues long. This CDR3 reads CASSQSRQGGGSYTF. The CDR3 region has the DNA TGTGCCAGCAGCCAATCTCGGCAGGGAGGGGGAAGCTACACCTTC.

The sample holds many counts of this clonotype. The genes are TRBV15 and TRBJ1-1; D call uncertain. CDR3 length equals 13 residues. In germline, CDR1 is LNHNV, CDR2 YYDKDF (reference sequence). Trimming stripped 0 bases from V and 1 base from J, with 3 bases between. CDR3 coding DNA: TGTGCCACCAGCAGAGAAGGGAACACTGAAGCTTTCTTT. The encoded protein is CATSREGNTEAFF.

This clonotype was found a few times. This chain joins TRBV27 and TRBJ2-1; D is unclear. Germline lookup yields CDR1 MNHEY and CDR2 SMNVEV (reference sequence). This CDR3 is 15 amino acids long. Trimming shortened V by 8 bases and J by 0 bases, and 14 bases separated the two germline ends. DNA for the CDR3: TGTGCCAGCGCTGCGGTCTCAAGCTCCTACAATGAGCAGTTCTTC. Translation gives CASAAVSSSYNEQFF.

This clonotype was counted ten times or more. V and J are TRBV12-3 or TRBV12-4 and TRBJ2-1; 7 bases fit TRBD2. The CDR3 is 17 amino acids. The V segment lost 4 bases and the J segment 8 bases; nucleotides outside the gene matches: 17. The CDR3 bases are TGTGCCAGCAGTTCGTACGCTAGCGGACCAACAGGCGATGAGCAGTTCTTC. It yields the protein CASSSYASGPTGDEQFF.

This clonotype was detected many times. The CDR3 region is CASSIRESDTQYF. CDR3 nucleotides: TGTGCCAGCAGTATCAGGGAGTCAGATACGCAGTATTTT. The V call is TRBV6-1, the J call TRBJ2-3; tentatively, D is TRBD1 or TRBD2 (5 bases each). Trimming left V 5 bases short and J 4 bases short, with 10 bases between. The germline V gene has CDR1 MNHNS and CDR2 SASEGT. This CDR3 spans 13 amino acids.

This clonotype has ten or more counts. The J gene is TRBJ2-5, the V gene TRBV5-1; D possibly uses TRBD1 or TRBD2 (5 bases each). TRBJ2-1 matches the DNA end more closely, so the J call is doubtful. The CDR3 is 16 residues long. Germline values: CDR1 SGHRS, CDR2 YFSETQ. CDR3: CASSSADRDHINEQFF. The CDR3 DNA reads TGCGCCAGCAGCTCGGCGGATCGGGACCACATCAATGAGCAGTTCTTC.

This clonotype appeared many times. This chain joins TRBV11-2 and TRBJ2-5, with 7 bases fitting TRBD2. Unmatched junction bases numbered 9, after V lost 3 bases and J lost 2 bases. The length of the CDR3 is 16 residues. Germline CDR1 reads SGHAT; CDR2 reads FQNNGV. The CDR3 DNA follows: TGTGCCAGCAGCTTGTTTGCGGGAGCGGTGCAAGAGACCCAGTACTTC. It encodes CASSLFAGAVQETQYF.

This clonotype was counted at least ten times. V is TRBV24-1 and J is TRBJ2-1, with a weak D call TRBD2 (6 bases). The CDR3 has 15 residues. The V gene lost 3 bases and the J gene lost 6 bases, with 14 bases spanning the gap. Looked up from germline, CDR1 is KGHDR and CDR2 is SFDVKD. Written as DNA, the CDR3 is TGTGCCACCAGTGATGAGACTCGGGGGACCAATGAGCAGTTCTTC. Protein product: CATSDETRGTNEQFF.

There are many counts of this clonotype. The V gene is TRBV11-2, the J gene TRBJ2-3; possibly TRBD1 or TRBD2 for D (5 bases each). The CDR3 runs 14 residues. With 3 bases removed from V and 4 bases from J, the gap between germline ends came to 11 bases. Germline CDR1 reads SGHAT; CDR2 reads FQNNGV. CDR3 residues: CASSFGARADTQYF. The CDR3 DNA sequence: TGTGCCAGCAGCTTCGGGGCCCGGGCAGATACGCAGTATTTT.